A selection of T cell receptor beta chains follows, all from one sample in a study of regulatory T cells in long-lasting Graves disease. TCRdb passed the multiplex PCR reads through MiXCR, listing each CDR3 protein once. The profile shows more than 350,000 distinct CDR3 sequences, 15% of them singletons. These data were likewise used in another study, on T cells in Graves' hyperthyroidism and ophthalmopathy.

Sequencing was performed on peripheral blood mononuclear cells (PBMCs), taken at new diagnosis, from a patient treated with antithyroid drugs. The receptors originated from a woman aged 25 to 45 with Graves disease. The CDR3 runs from the conserved cysteine through the conserved F or W. A D gene is named only where the DNA matches it firmly. Some rows have no size entry. The others give once, few or many, or a class for an expanded clone.

clone size: many; V gene: TRBV5-1; J gene: TRBJ1-5; D gene: NA; CDR3 DNA: TGCGCCAGCAGCTTGGACGGGGATAGCAATCAGCCCCAGCATTTT; CDR3 protein: CASSLDGDSNQPQHF
clone size: many; V gene: TRBV5-6; J gene: TRBJ2-7; D gene: NA; CDR3 DNA: TGTGCCAGCAGCTTGAAATCGGCGCGGAGCATTCTTGCCTACGAGCAGTACTTC; CDR3 protein: CASSLKSARSILAYEQYF
clone size: many; V gene: TRBV12-3/TRBV12-4; J gene: TRBJ2-1; D gene: NA; CDR3 DNA: TGTGCCAGCAGTTTTGGACGGAATGAGCAGTTCTTC; CDR3 protein: CASSFGRNEQFF
clone size: few; V gene: TRBV14; J gene: TRBJ2-5; D gene: TRBD2; CDR3 DNA: TGTGCCAGCAGCCAAGATAGGGTCGTGGCGGGAGTGGTGGAGACCCAGTACTTC; CDR3 protein: CASSQDRVVAGVVETQYF
clone size: few; V gene: TRBV7-3; J gene: TRBJ2-7; D gene: TRBD2; CDR3 DNA: TGTGCCAGCAGCGTAACTAGCGGGAGTACCTACGAGCAGTACTTC; CDR3 protein: CASSVTSGSTYEQYF
clone size: few; V gene: TRBV10-2; J gene: TRBJ2-2; D gene: NA; CDR3 DNA: TGCGCCAGCAGGGCCGGGGAGCTGTTTTTT; CDR3 protein: CASRAGELFF
clone size: few; V gene: TRBV3-1; J gene: TRBJ2-7; D gene: NA; CDR3 DNA: TGTGCCAGCAGCCAAGAAGGGATTCTTTTCTACGAGCAGTACTTC; CDR3 protein: CASSQEGILFYEQYF
clone size: many; V gene: TRBV3-1; J gene: TRBJ2-7; D gene: NA; CDR3 DNA: TGTGCCAGCAGCCAACGAGGAGAGGTCGAGCAGTACTTC; CDR3 protein: CASSQRGEVEQYF
clone size: NA; V gene: TRBV11-2; J gene: TRBJ2-5; D gene: TRBD1; CDR3 DNA: TGTGCCAGCAGCTTATTACACAGGGGCCAAGAGACCCAGTACTTC; CDR3 protein: CASSLLHRGQETQYF
clone size: many; V gene: TRBV5-6; J gene: TRBJ1-1; D gene: NA; CDR3 DNA: TGTGCCAGCAGCATGGAAACTGAAGCTTTCTTT; CDR3 protein: CASSMETEAFF
clone size: many; V gene: TRBV12-3/TRBV12-4; J gene: TRBJ2-1; D gene: TRBD2; CDR3 DNA: TGTGCCAGCAGCAGGGGACTAGCCAATGAGCAGTTCTTC; CDR3 protein: CASSRGLANEQFF
clone size: many; V gene: TRBV15; J gene: TRBJ2-1; D gene: TRBD1; CDR3 DNA: TGTGCCACCAGCAGACCTCCGGGACAGGGTCGGAAGTTGGCGGACTACAATGAGCAGTTCTTC; CDR3 protein: CATSRPPGQGRKLADYNEQFF
clone size: many; V gene: TRBV7-9; J gene: TRBJ2-3; D gene: TRBD2; CDR3 DNA: TGTGCCAGCAGCCCAAGCCCCGCTAGCGGGATGGGAGCTACGCAGTATTTT; CDR3 protein: CASSPSPASGMGATQYF
clone size: NA; V gene: TRBV5-1; J gene: TRBJ1-2; D gene: NA; CDR3 DNA: TGTGCCAGCAGCGCGACCGGGACTTACAGCTATGGCTACACCTTC; CDR3 protein: CASSATGTYSYGYTF
clone size: many; V gene: TRBV20-1; J gene: TRBJ2-3; D gene: TRBD2; CDR3 DNA: TGCAGTGCTAGCGCTAGCGGGTGGGAGGTGGATACGCAGTATTTT; CDR3 protein: CSASASGWEVDTQYF
clone size: NA; V gene: TRBV18; J gene: TRBJ1-5; D gene: NA; CDR3 DNA: TGTGCCAGCTCAACCGACAGTAGCAATCAGCCCCAGCAATTT; CDR3 protein: CASSTDSSNQPQQF
clone size: many; V gene: TRBV24-1; J gene: TRBJ1-2; D gene: TRBD1; CDR3 DNA: TGTGCCACCAGGCCGGGACAGAACTATGGCTACACCTTC; CDR3 protein: CATRPGQNYGYTF
clone size: NA; V gene: TRBV29-1; J gene: TRBJ2-7; D gene: NA; CDR3 DNA: TGCAGCGTTGTGGGCTCGGGACTTATCTACGAGCAGTACTTC; CDR3 protein: CSVVGSGLIYEQYF
clone size: NA; V gene: TRBV12-3/TRBV12-4; J gene: TRBJ2-7; D gene: NA; CDR3 DNA: TGTGCCAGCAGTTCCCTGGAGGGGGGGAGCAGGGACTACGAGCAGTACTTC; CDR3 protein: CASSSLEGGSRDYEQYF
clone size: NA; V gene: TRBV13; J gene: TRBJ2-2; D gene: TRBD2; CDR3 DNA: TGTGCCAGCAGCTTCCAACTAGCGGGAGGCAACACCGGGGAGCTGTTTTTT; CDR3 protein: CASSFQLAGGNTGELFF
clone size: many; V gene: TRBV7-8; J gene: TRBJ2-1; D gene: TRBD2; CDR3 DNA: TGTGCCAGCAGCTTAAAGGGACTAGCGGGAGTGAACTATGAGCAGTTCTTC; CDR3 protein: CASSLKGLAGVNYEQFF
clone size: few; V gene: TRBV30; J gene: TRBJ1-2; D gene: TRBD1; CDR3 DNA: TGTGCCTGGAGTGTCGCGGGACAGGGGTTCTATGGCTACACCTTC; CDR3 protein: CAWSVAGQGFYGYTF
clone size: many; V gene: TRBV4-1; J gene: TRBJ1-1; D gene: TRBD1; CDR3 DNA: TGCGCCAGCAGCCTCAGCACAGGGGAAGTGGGGAACACTGAAGCTTTCTTT; CDR3 protein: CASSLSTGEVGNTEAFF
clone size: many; V gene: TRBV19; J gene: TRBJ2-3; D gene: NA; CDR3 DNA: TGTGCCAGTAGTCCACGGGACGGATCATATTCCACAGATACGCAGTATTTT; CDR3 protein: CASSPRDGSYSTDTQYF
clone size: NA; V gene: TRBV19; J gene: TRBJ2-7; D gene: NA; CDR3 DNA: TGTGCCAGTAGTCTCAGGGTTCGCGACGAGCAGTACTTC; CDR3 protein: CASSLRVRDEQYF
clone size: NA; V gene: TRBV4-3; J gene: TRBJ2-3; D gene: TRBD1; CDR3 DNA: TGCGCCAGCAGCGTCGGGACAGGGGTCACAGATACGCAGTATTTT; CDR3 protein: CASSVGTGVTDTQYF
clone size: few; V gene: TRBV11-3; J gene: TRBJ1-1; D gene: NA; CDR3 DNA: TGTGCCAGCAGCTTGAAACAGGGACGGAACACTGAAGCTTTCTTT; CDR3 protein: CASSLKQGRNTEAFF
clone size: many; V gene: TRBV24-1; J gene: TRBJ1-2; D gene: NA; CDR3 DNA: TGTGCCACCAGTGATCACGGGGGCCATGGCTACACCTTC; CDR3 protein: CATSDHGGHGYTF
clone size: many; V gene: TRBV3-1; J gene: TRBJ2-1; D gene: TRBD2; CDR3 DNA: TGTGCCAGCAGCCCCCACCCGACTAGCGGGAGGGAGGATGAGCAGTTCTTC; CDR3 protein: CASSPHPTSGREDEQFF
clone size: many; V gene: TRBV28; J gene: TRBJ1-5; D gene: TRBD1; CDR3 DNA: TGTGCCAGCAGTTTATGGGGACAGGGGAATCAGCCCCAGCATTTT; CDR3 protein: CASSLWGQGNQPQHF
clone size: many; V gene: TRBV6-2/TRBV6-3; J gene: TRBJ2-1; D gene: TRBD2; CDR3 DNA: TGTGCCAGCAGCCTCGGGACTAGCGGGAGTGATGAGCAGTTCTTC; CDR3 protein: CASSLGTSGSDEQFF
clone size: NA; V gene: TRBV9; J gene: TRBJ2-6; D gene: TRBD1; CDR3 DNA: TGTGCCAGCAGCGCCCGACAGGGTATCGGAGCTGGGGCCAACGTCCTGACTTTC; CDR3 protein: CASSARQGIGAGANVLTF
clone size: many; V gene: TRBV27; J gene: TRBJ1-4; D gene: NA; CDR3 DNA: TGTGCCAGCGGGGACCTTAATGAAAAACTGTTTTTT; CDR3 protein: CASGDLNEKLFF
clone size: few; V gene: TRBV18; J gene: TRBJ2-1; D gene: NA; CDR3 DNA: TGTGCCAGCTCACCGGATGGTGAGCAGTTCTTC; CDR3 protein: CASSPDGEQFF
clone size: many; V gene: TRBV3-1; J gene: TRBJ2-7; D gene: NA; CDR3 DNA: TGTGCCAGCAGCCAAGACCTCTTTGAGCAGTACTTC; CDR3 protein: CASSQDLFEQYF
clone size: NA; V gene: TRBV7-9; J gene: TRBJ1-3; D gene: NA; CDR3 DNA: TGTGCCAGCAGCCGCACGGGGGACGCTGGAAACACCATATATTTT; CDR3 protein: CASSRTGDAGNTIYF
clone size: NA; V gene: TRBV24-1; J gene: TRBJ2-2; D gene: TRBD2; CDR3 DNA: TGTGCCACCAGTGATGTTTTGGCAGCGGGAGTCACCGGGGAGCTGTTTTTT; CDR3 protein: CATSDVLAAGVTGELFF
clone size: NA; V gene: TRBV7-9; J gene: TRBJ1-1; D gene: NA; CDR3 DNA: TGTGCCAGCAGCACTTACAGGAACACTGAAGCTTTCTTT; CDR3 protein: CASSTYRNTEAFF
clone size: few; V gene: TRBV19; J gene: TRBJ2-7; D gene: TRBD1; CDR3 DNA: TGTGCCAGTAGTATCGGACAGGGGAGCGGCGAGCAGTACTTC; CDR3 protein: CASSIGQGSGEQYF
clone size: many; V gene: TRBV30; J gene: TRBJ2-5; D gene: TRBD1; CDR3 DNA: TGTGCCTGGAGTATGGGGACAGGGCGCCAAGAGACCCAGTACTTC; CDR3 protein: CAWSMGTGRQETQYF
clone size: NA; V gene: TRBV5-1; J gene: TRBJ2-2; D gene: NA; CDR3 DNA: TGCGCCAGCCAGGGACTGACCGGGGAGCTGTTTTTT; CDR3 protein: CASQGLTGELFF
clone size: many; V gene: TRBV28; J gene: TRBJ1-4; D gene: NA; CDR3 DNA: TGTGCCAGCAGTTTGAGCGGGGAAGCTGAAAAACTGTTTTTT; CDR3 protein: CASSLSGEAEKLFF
clone size: NA; V gene: TRBV7-9; J gene: TRBJ1-5; D gene: NA; CDR3 DNA: TGTGCCAGCAGCTTCGGGGGCTCCTTTAGCAATCAGCCCCAGCATTTT; CDR3 protein: CASSFGGSFSNQPQHF
clone size: NA; V gene: TRBV12-3/TRBV12-4; J gene: TRBJ1-6; D gene: NA; CDR3 DNA: TGTGCCAGCAGGCCGGGACGGGATAATTCACCCCTCCACTTT; CDR3 protein: CASRPGRDNSPLHF
clone size: many; V gene: TRBV12-5; J gene: TRBJ2-3; D gene: NA; CDR3 DNA: TGTGCTAGTGGTTTGGTACTGACAGATACGCAGTATTTT; CDR3 protein: CASGLVLTDTQYF
clone size: few; V gene: TRBV6-1; J gene: TRBJ2-5; D gene: TRBD1; CDR3 DNA: TGTGCCAGCAGCGGTCCCGGGACAGGGGGCATAGGGATCCAGTACTTC; CDR3 protein: CASSGPGTGGIGIQYF